These 18 T cell receptor beta chains originate from one sample sequenced in a study of cytomegalovirus exposure and HLA in healthy donors. It was with 60 Vbeta and 13 Jbeta primers that the PCR ran. TCRdb's copy holds only in-frame clones and misses some; the assay was immunoSEQ multiplex PCR. Of about 150,000 clones listed, about four fifths are singletons. The source material was PBMCs. The receptors shown here come from a man between 18 and 29 years old in good health and CMV-seronegative.

The gene calls are TRBV7-8 and TRBJ2-5; 9 bases align to TRBD2. The J call may be incorrect, as the DNA end agrees better with TRBJ2-7. Germline CDR1 and CDR2: SGHVS and FQNEAQ. The CDR3 is 13 residues long. Written as DNA, the CDR3 is TGTGCCAGCCAAGGTAGCGGGGGCCACGAGCAGTACTTC. Residues: CASQGSGGHEQYF.

The chain is built from TRBV5-4 and TRBJ1-2; D not resolved. Trimming cost V 1 base and J 8 bases, with 9 bases left between them. The germline CDR1 and CDR2 sequences are SGHNT and YYREEE (reference sequence). The CDR3 covers 12 residues. CDR3 region: CASSLPSFGYTF. CDR3 nucleotides: TGTGCCAGCAGCTTGCCGAGCTTCGGCTACACCTTC.

The J gene is TRBJ2-7, the V gene TRBV9; TRBD2 matches at 7 bases. Trimming cost V 3 bases and J 0 bases; bases outside gene matches: 12. CDR3 length: 17 residues. Germline loops: CDR1 SGDLS, CDR2 YYNGEE. The CDR3 sequence: CASSARDGRGNSYEQYF. CDR3 coding DNA: TGTGCCAGCAGCGCACGGGACGGGCGGGGGAACTCCTACGAGCAGTACTTC.

The gene calls are TRBV6-5 and TRBJ1-2; a weak D match, TRBD1 (5 bases). The CDR3 has 14 amino acids. Germline V CDR1 and CDR2: MNHEY, SVGAGI. Trimming pared 6 bases from V and 8 bases from J, leaving 19 bases between. CDR3: CASRTTQGKGGYTF. CDR3 in DNA: TGTGCCAGCAGAACGACCCAGGGTAAAGGCGGCTACACCTTC.

Concerning this clone: A read error may account for a junction end that differs from germline. The V and J genes are TRBV7-9 and TRBJ1-1, with 10 bases lining up with TRBD1. Germline V CDR1 and CDR2: SEHNR, FQNEAQ (reference sequence). This CDR3 is 15 amino acids long. The CDR3 sequence: CSSSLVPGQGTEAFF. For the CDR3, the DNA is TGTTCCAGCAGCTTAGTCCCGGGACAGGGGACTGAAGCTTTCTTT.

This sequence joins TRBV2 and TRBJ1-4; no definite D call. Germline V gives CDR1 SNHLY, CDR2 FYNNEI. With 3 bases removed from V and 7 bases from J, the gap between germline ends came to 15 bases. The CDR3 is 15 residues long. This chain's CDR3 is CASSDVLSLPEKLFF. The CDR3 DNA reads TGTGCCAGCAGTGACGTTCTGTCCCTCCCTGAAAAACTGTTTTTT. The full variable domain, rest sourced from reference TRBV2 and TRBJ1-4, is EPEVTQTPSHQVTQMGQEVILRCVPISNHLYFYWYRQILGQKVEFLVSFYNNEISEKSEIFDDQFSVERPDGSNFTLKIRSTKLEDSAMYFCASSDVLSLPEKLFFGSGTQLSVL.

The chain recombines TRBV18 with TRBJ1-1, with TRBD1 matching over 9 bases. CDR3 length: 14 residues. V lost 6 bases and J lost 5; bases outside the gene matches: 7. CDR1 and CDR2 (germline): KGHSH, LQKENI. The chain's CDR3 is CASSPGQGRTEAFF. CDR3 bases: TGTGCCAGCTCCCCTGGACAGGGGCGGACTGAAGCTTTCTTT. The variable domain in full, completed from reference TRBV18 and TRBJ1-1, reads NAGVMQNPRHLVRRRGQEARLRCSPMKGHSHVYWYRQLPEEGLKFMVYLQKENIIDESGMPKERFSAEFPKEGPSILRIQQVVRGDSAAYFCASSPGQGRTEAFFGQGTRLTVV.

The chain uses TRBV7-2 and TRBJ2-7; the D gene is possibly TRBD1 (5 bases). Germline values: CDR1 SGHTA, CDR2 FQGNSA. V gave up 3 bases and J gave up 6 bases, with 9 bases separating them. The CDR3 covers 12 residues. CDR3 coding DNA: TGTGCCAGCAGCTTGAATAGGGGCGAGCAGTACTTC. Translated: CASSLNRGEQYF.

Notes on this clone: Sequence at one end of the junction differs from germline and may be a read error. The rearrangement joins TRBV6-1 to TRBJ2-6; possibly TRBD1 for D (5 bases). The CDR3 loop spans 15 amino acids. In germline, CDR1 is MNHNS, CDR2 SASEGT. Here the CDR3 reads CASSVSGPGANGLTF. The CDR3 coding sequence is TGTGCCAGCAGTGTCTCCGGACCTGGGGCCAACGGCCTGACTTTC.

This clone was counted only a few times. V usage is TRBV6-4 and J usage is TRBJ2-1; tentatively, D is TRBD1 (5 bases). V lost 3 bases and J 8 bases, leaving 26 bases between the germline ends. The CDR3 is 18 amino acids. From germline, CDR1 is MRHNA and CDR2 SNTAGT. The CDR3 DNA sequence: TGTGCCAGCAGTGAAGGGGCAGGGCCAAATTTACGCGTCTATGAGCAGTTCTTC. It is translated as CASSEGAGPNLRVYEQFF.

The V call is TRBV6-1, the J call TRBJ1-1; tentative D call: TRBD1 (6 bases). Trimming stripped 7 bases from V and 0 bases from J, with 12 bases between. This CDR3 has 14 residues. Germline assignment: CDR1 MNHNS and CDR2 SASEGT. This chain's CDR3 is CASMYGQMNTEAFF. The CDR3 nucleotides read TGTGCCAGCATGTACGGACAGATGAACACTGAAGCTTTCTTT.

The gene calls are TRBV5-6 and TRBJ1-2; 7 bases line up with TRBD1. CDR1 and CDR2 (germline): SGHDT, YYEEEE. The CDR3 length is 13 residues. V was pared by 4 bases and J by 6 bases, with 6 bases of the junction left unmatched. CDR3 nucleotide sequence: TGTGCCAGCAGCCGAGACAGGGCCCATGGCTACACCTTC. This sequence encodes CASSRDRAHGYTF. Complete variable domain (other parts from reference TRBV5-6 and TRBJ1-2): DAGVTQSPTHLIKTRGQQVTLRCSPKSGHDTVSWYQQALGQGPQFIFQYYEEEERQRGNFPDRFSGHQFPNYSSELNVNALLLGDSALYLCASSRDRAHGYTFGSGTRLTVV.

The chain joins TRBV7-2 to TRBJ1-1; a weak D match, TRBD1 (5 bases). Germline loops: CDR1 SGHTA, CDR2 FQGNSA. V dropped 2 bases and J dropped 0 bases, with 19 bases sitting between them. The CDR3 spans 18 residues. CDR3 nucleotide sequence: TGTGCCAGCAGCTTAAAGCCCCCAGGGAAGGGGATGAACACTGAAGCTTTCTTT. Amino acids: CASSLKPPGKGMNTEAFF.

This rearrangement joins TRBV9 to TRBJ1-1, with D perhaps TRBD1 (6 bases). Trimming took 7 bases from V and 4 from J, leaving 14 bases between them. Germline V gives CDR1 SGDLS, CDR2 YYNGEE. The CDR3 is made up of 13 amino acids. The CDR3 bases are TGTGCCAGCCACGGGCAGGGGAGCACTGAAGCTTTCTTT. Amino acid sequence: CASHGQGSTEAFF.

V and J are TRBV6-5 and TRBJ2-7; D may be TRBD1 (5 bases). CDR1 is MNHEY and CDR2 is SVGAGI in the germline V gene. V lost 5 bases, J lost 6 bases, and 14 bases lay in between. CDR3 length equals 13 residues. For the CDR3, the DNA is TGTGCCAGCAGTCCGTATAACAGGCGCGAGCAGTACGTC. Amino acid sequence: CASSPYNRREQYV.

The rearrangement links TRBV5-1 to TRBJ2-3, with D possibly matching TRBD2 (6 bases). Germline V gives CDR1 SGHRS, CDR2 YFSETQ. Deletions cut 3 bases from V and 5 bases from J, with 13 bases between. The CDR3 runs 14 residues. In DNA, the CDR3 is TGCGCCAGCAGCTGGGGGGTTGCCCAAGATACGCAGTATTTT. Its translation is CASSWGVAQDTQYF.

This clone was seen only a few times. This rearrangement joins TRBV6-6 to TRBJ1-1; 8 positions match TRBD1. V trimming: 4 bases; J trimming: 0 bases; junction bases outside the gene matches: 7. This CDR3 spans 16 amino acids. Germline CDR1 is MNHNY and CDR2 is SVGAGI (reference sequence). The CDR3 bases are TGTGCCAGCAGTTTTGCAGGGGGCCGGTTGAACACTGAAGCTTTCTTT. It translates to CASSFAGGRLNTEAFF.

The chain employs TRBV19 and TRBJ1-1; 7 bases are a match to TRBD1. The V segment lost 5 bases and the J segment 1 base; nucleotides outside the gene matches: 13. The germline CDR1 and CDR2 sequences are LNHDA and SQIVND (reference sequence). This CDR3 comprises 17 residues. Here the CDR3 reads CASSPILGRGRNTEAFF. CDR3 bases: TGTGCCAGTAGTCCCATCTTGGGTAGGGGGCGGAACACTGAAGCTTTCTTT.